This T cell receptor (beta chain) was obtained from a study of long-term antiretroviral therapy in people with HIV. Running of the v3.0 immunoSEQ assay took place at survey level. Clones were read by immunoSEQ multiplex PCR, and TCRdb kept only the in-frame ones, dropping some. Seen here are tens of thousands of clones, more than 80% observed once, and the top ten hold 4.5% to 6%. The ends were cut back, 5 bases at V and 4 bases at J, with 11 bases in the middle. The CDR3 has 13 amino acids. Germline CDR1 is MNHEY and CDR2 is SMNVEV (reference sequence). This receptor was obtained from a woman aged 45 to 65 with HIV. The sample was unsorted PBMCs, taken 3.1 years after starting antiretroviral therapy. The chain uses TRBV27 and TRBJ1-2, with D hard to call. The CDR3 bases are TGTGCCAGCAGTACCGAATCGGGCTATGGCTACACCTTC. Its protein is CASSTESGYGYTF.